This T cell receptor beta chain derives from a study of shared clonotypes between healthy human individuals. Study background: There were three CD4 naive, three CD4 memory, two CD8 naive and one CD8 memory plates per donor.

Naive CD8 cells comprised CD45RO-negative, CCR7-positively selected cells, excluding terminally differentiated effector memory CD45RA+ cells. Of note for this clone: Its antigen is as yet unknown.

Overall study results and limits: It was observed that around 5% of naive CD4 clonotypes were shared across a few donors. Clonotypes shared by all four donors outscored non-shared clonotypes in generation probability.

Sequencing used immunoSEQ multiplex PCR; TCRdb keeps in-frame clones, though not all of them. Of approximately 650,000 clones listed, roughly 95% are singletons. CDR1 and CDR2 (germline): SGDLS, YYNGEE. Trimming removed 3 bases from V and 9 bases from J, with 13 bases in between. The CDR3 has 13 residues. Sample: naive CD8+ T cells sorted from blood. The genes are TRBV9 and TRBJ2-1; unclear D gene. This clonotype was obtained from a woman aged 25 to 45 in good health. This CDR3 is CASSGDETGEQFF. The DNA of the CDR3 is TGTGCCAGCAGCGGGGATGAGACGGGTGAGCAGTTCTTC.